This entry is about one T cell receptor beta chain. This entry belongs to a study of blood T cell repertoires in COVID-19. As for the study in general: Samples representing acute and convalescent COVID-19 were sourced from the United States, Italy and Spain. PBMCs, B-cell-depleted T cells, or T cells provided the cDNA or gDNA that made up the material.

A Seattle source enrolled patients during active infection and followed them longitudinally. In the original analysis: Estimation of nucleated cell counts was performed using reference gene primer amplification. This table comes from immunoSEQ multiplex PCR, and its TCRdb copy is limited to in-frame clones, with some not included. Clone size and the V and J calls come from that table; the DNA yielded D and trimming. This table holds some 300,000 clones, 70% to 90% found once. The receptor's source is a woman aged 45-65 years with COVID-19, enrolled during active disease. The sample taken for sequencing was peripheral blood.

CDR3 DNA sequence: TGTGCCAGCAGCTTAGTCCCCCCTACAGGTTATAATTCACCCCTCCACTTT. As protein: CASSLVPPTGYNSPLHF. This chain connects TRBV11-2 to TRBJ1-6; D is possibly TRBD1 (5 bases). Germline-derived CDR1 and CDR2 are SGHAT and FQNNGV. Trimming pared 1 base from V and 4 bases from J, leaving 14 bases between. This CDR3 spans 17 amino acids.